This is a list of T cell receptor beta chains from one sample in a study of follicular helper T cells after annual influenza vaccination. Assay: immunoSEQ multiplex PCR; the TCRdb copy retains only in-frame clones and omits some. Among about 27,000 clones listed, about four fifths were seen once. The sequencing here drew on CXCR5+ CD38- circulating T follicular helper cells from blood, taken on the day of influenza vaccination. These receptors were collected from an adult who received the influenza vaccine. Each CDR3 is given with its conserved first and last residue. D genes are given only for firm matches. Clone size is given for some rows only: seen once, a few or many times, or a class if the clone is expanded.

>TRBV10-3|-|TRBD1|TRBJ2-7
TGTGGCACCACCCGAGGACAGGGGCCCACCTACGAGCAGTACTTC
CGTTRGQGPTYEQYF
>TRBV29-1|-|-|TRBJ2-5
TGCAGCGTTGGAGAGGAGGTGCAGTACTTC
CSVGEEVQYF
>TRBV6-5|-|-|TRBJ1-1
TGTGCCAGTGGGGCCTCGGGGGGGACTGAAGCTTTCTTT
CASGASGGTEAFF
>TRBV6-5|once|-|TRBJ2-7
TGTGCCAGCAGTTACTCGGGCGCGGCATCCGGGGGAGAGCAGTACTTC
CASSYSGAASGGEQYF
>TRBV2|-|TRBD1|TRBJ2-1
TGTGCCAGCGCAGGACAGGGCTACAATGAGCAGTTCTTC
CASAGQGYNEQFF
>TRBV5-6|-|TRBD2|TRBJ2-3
TGTGCCAGCAGCTCTCTAGGGACTAGTGGAACTAGCACAGATACGCAGTATTTT
CASSSLGTSGTSTDTQYF
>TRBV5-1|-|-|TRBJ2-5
TGCGCCAGCAGCTCACAGGAGACCCAAGAGACCCAGTACTTC
CASSSQETQETQYF
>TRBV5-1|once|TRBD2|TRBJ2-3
TGCGCCAGCAGCTCAAGCGGGACCACAGATACGCAGTATTTT
CASSSSGTTDTQYF
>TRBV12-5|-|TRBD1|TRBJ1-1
TGTGCTAGTGGTCGATCGACAGGGGAATCGGCTGAAGCTTTCTTT
CASGRSTGESAEAFF
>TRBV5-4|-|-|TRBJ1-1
TGTGCCAGCAGCTTGGGAGGTACAGGGACGAACACTGAAGCTTTCTTT
CASSLGGTGTNTEAFF
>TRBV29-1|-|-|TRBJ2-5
TGCAGCGCCAGCCGGGACATACAAGAGACCCAGTACTTC
CSASRDIQETQYF
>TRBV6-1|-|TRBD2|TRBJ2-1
TGTGCCGTCCGACTAGCGGGGAGCTCCTACAATGAGCAGTTCTTC
CAVRLAGSSYNEQFF
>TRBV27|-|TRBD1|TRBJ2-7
TGTGCCAGCAGTTTAAAACCGGGACAGACCTACGAGCAGTACTTC
CASSLKPGQTYEQYF
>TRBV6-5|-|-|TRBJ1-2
TGTGCCAGCAGGAACCCCGAGGGAGGCAACTATGGCTACACCTTC
CASRNPEGGNYGYTF
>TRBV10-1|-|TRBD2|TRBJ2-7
TGCGCCAGCAGTTTAGCGGGAGGGCCACCCGAGCAGTACTTC
CASSLAGGPPEQYF
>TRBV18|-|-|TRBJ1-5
TGTGCCAGCTCACCAGCGGGAAGGAATCAGCCCCAGCATTTT
CASSPAGRNQPQHF
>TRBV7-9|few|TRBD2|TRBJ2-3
TGTGCCAGCAGCTCCCGGATCGTTAGCGGGGGAAGCACAGATACGCAGTATTTT
CASSSRIVSGGSTDTQYF
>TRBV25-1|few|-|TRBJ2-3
TGTGCCACCCGCACGGGGGTCACAGATACGCAGTATTTT
CATRTGVTDTQYF
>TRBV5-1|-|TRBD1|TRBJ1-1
TGCGCCAGCAGCCGAGGAGGGGGCGCCGGCACTGAAGCTTTCTTT
CASSRGGGAGTEAFF
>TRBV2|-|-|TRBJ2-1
TGTGCCAGCAGTGATGGTAACAGGCCGAAGCAGTTCTTC
CASSDGNRPKQFF
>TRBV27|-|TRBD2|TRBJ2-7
TGTGCCAGCAGTTCGACTAGCGGGACTTTCGAGCAGTACTTC
CASSSTSGTFEQYF
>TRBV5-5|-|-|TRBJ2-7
TGTGCCAGCACTCTCCAGGACCAGGGGTTTGGCGGTTACTACGAGCAGTACTTC
CASTLQDQGFGGYYEQYF
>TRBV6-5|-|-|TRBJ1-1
TGTGCCAGCAGTGAGACGTGGGGGGACACTGAAGCTTTCTTT
CASSETWGDTEAFF
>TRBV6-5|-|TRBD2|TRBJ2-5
TGTGCCAGCAGTTCGGCCCTAGCGGGGTTAAGGGAGACCCAGTACTTC
CASSSALAGLRETQYF
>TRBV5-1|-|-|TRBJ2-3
TGCGCCAGCACCCAGGGAAGGGACACAGATACGCAGTATTTT
CASTQGRDTDTQYF
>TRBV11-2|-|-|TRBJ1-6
TGTGCCAGCAGCCTCCTTCTCCAGGGAAGCTCACCCCTCCACTTT
CASSLLLQGSSPLHF
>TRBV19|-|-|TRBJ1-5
TGTGCCAGTAGTATAGATAGGGACACTTCGAACCTTGGGCCCCAGCATTTT
CASSIDRDTSNLGPQHF
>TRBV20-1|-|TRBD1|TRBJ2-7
TGCAGTGCTACTGACAGGGGCGAGCAGTACTTC
CSATDRGEQYF
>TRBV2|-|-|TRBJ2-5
TGTGCCAGCAGTGCCAACGAGCAAGAGACCCAGTACTTC
CASSANEQETQYF
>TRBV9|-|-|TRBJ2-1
TGTGCCAGCAGCGTAGATACTAGCAGGAGCGACCCCTCCTACAATGAGCAGTTCTTC
CASSVDTSRSDPSYNEQFF
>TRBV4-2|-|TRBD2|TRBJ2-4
TGTGCCAGCAGTACTAGCAGCGGGGCGCAGGGAAACATTCAGTACTTC
CASSTSSGAQGNIQYF
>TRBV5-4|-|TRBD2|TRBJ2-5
TGTGCCAGCAGCGATATTAGCGGGATACAAGAGACCCAGTACTTC
CASSDISGIQETQYF
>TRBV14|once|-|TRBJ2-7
TGTGCCAGCAGCCGAGCGATGGGCTACGAGCAGTACTTC
CASSRAMGYEQYF
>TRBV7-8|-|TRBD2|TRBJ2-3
TGTGCCAGCAGCTTAGCGGCTAGCGGGGGGGTCACAGATACGCAGTATTTT
CASSLAASGGVTDTQYF
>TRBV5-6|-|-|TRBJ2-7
TGTGCCAGCAGCTTGAATAGTCGGGGGACCTACGAGCAGTACTTC
CASSLNSRGTYEQYF
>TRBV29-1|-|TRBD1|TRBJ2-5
TGCAGCGTTAGACAGGGAACGCAAGAGACCCAGTACTTC
CSVRQGTQETQYF
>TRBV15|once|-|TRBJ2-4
TGTGCCACCAGCAGAGAACGGGGGGCGTCGTTTGCCAAAAACATTCAGTACTTC
CATSRERGASFAKNIQYF
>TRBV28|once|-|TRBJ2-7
TGTGCCAGCAGCCTTATTGACAGATACTCCTACGAGCAGTACTTC
CASSLIDRYSYEQYF
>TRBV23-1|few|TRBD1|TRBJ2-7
TGCGCCAGCAGTCACGACAGGGGTTCCCCCCTAAGTAAGCAGTACTTC
CASSHDRGSPLSKQYF
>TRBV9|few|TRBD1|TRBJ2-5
TGTGCCAGCAGCACGGGGACAGGCCAAGAGACCCAGTACTTC
CASSTGTGQETQYF
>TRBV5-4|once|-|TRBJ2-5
TGTGCCAGCAGCTCACAGGGTTCCAAGACCCAGTACTTC
CASSSQGSKTQYF
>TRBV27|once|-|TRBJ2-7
TGTGCCAGCAGTCCTCCTAGTCGGCAGGGATCCTACGAGCAGTACTTC
CASSPPSRQGSYEQYF
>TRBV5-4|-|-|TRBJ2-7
TGTGCCAGCACCCGATTTGGAGCTAGCTCCTACGAGCAGTACTTC
CASTRFGASSYEQYF
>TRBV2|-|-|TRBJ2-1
TGTGCCAGCAGTGACGGCAGGGGAGGGTATAATGAGCAGTTCTTC
CASSDGRGGYNEQFF
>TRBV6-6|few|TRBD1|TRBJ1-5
TGTGCCAGCAGTTACGGACAGGGTGGGCAGCCCCAGCATTTT
CASSYGQGGQPQHF
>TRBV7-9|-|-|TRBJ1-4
TGTGCCAGCAGCCCACAGGGTTCGGCAACTAATGAAAAACTGTTTTTT
CASSPQGSATNEKLFF
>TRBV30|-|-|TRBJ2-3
TGTGCCTGGAACGGGAACAGGGTTGAAGATACGCAGTATTTT
CAWNGNRVEDTQYF